This entry is about one TCR beta chain. V was cut by 0 bases and J by 4 bases, with 12 bases left in between. The CDR3 is made up of 15 amino acids. Germline lookup yields CDR1 LNHNV and CDR2 YYDKDF (reference sequence). This sample stems from a study of T cells in Graves' hyperthyroidism and ophthalmopathy. RNA transcripts yielded amplified TCR beta CDR3 regions. HTBI primers were used for first-round RT-PCR of the TCR CDR3. TCRdb reanalysed the multiplex PCR reads using MiXCR and keeps one entry per CDR3 protein. The table has around 350,000 distinct CDR3 sequences, about a fifth seen once. The sequencing sample was made of blood. The V call is TRBV15, the J call TRBJ2-5; D may be TRBD1 or TRBD2 (5 bases each). The origin of this receptor is a young woman with Graves' hyperthyroidism. CDR3: CATSRDTRGRETQYF. CDR3 coding DNA: TGTGCCACCAGCAGAGATACGAGGGGTCGAGAGACCCAGTACTTC.